This entry features one T cell receptor beta chain sequence. Its antigen remains unknown. A much larger clone is a single base away; this may be a read error. Individuals who donated were healthy Caucasians from Russia aged 6 to 90. The data derive from a study of blood T cells in healthy people across ages. Overall study findings and caveats: It was found that TCR beta diversity correlated strongly with the percentage of naive T cells.

Using a J-beta primer mix together with a sample-barcoded 5' primer, a second PCR was run for roughly 6 to 12 cycles. Each CDR3 protein gets one entry after TCRdb re-called the 5' RACE reads with MiXCR. This sample carries over a million distinct CDR3 sequences, about 43% of them seen once, and the ten largest clones take 7% to 9%. The V and J ends lost 3 bases and 8 bases, in that order; junction bases with no gene match: 6. This CDR3 is 15 amino acids long. The germline CDR1 and CDR2 sequences are SGHRS and YFSETQ. The clonotype comes from a woman aged 18-30 years in good health. What was sequenced was blood. The chain carries TRBV5-1 and TRBJ2-1; 12 bases align to TRBD2. CDR3: CASSSTSGSVDEQFF. The CDR3 DNA reads as TGCGCCAGCAGCTCGACTAGCGGGAGTGTGGATGAGCAGTTCTTC.